This T cell receptor beta chain was sequenced for a study of T-cell reconstitution after alpha-beta-depleted transplantation in children. Study results and caveats: T-cell counts and diversity were attributed mostly to newly produced T cells one year after transplant.

TCRbeta library construction was performed incorporating unique molecular identifiers. TCRdb processed the PCR reads anew with MiXCR; each CDR3 protein has one entry. The sample records about 610,000 distinct CDR3 sequences, roughly a quarter being singletons. Concerning this clonotype: Its antigen is still unknown.

Germline V lookup: CDR1 SGHRS, CDR2 YFSETQ. The CDR3 sequence is 14 residues long. Trimming removed 6 bases at V and 6 bases at J, with 15 bases between. This clonotype was obtained from a boy under two years old with Wiskott-Aldrich syndrome, due to receive a stem cell transplant. The chain uses TRBV5-1 and TRBJ2-2, with D possibly matching TRBD2 (6 bases). Sequencing used PBMCs, obtained before TCRalphabeta/CD19-depleted stem cell transplant. CDR3 nucleotides: TGCGCCAGCACGATGTCTAGCGTTCCCGGGGAGCTGTTTTTT. As protein: CASTMSSVPGELFF.